The source of this TCR beta chain is a study of T cell changes during pregnancy in multiple sclerosis. V lost 3 bases to trimming and J lost 12 bases; unmatched junction nucleotides: 6. There are 12 residues in the CDR3. Germline CDR1 reads LNHNV; CDR2 reads YYDKDF (reference sequence). Generated by immunoSEQ multiplex PCR, the TCRdb table keeps only in-frame clones and is missing some. The data hold about 100,000 clones, with 92% observed a single time. The sample here was peripheral blood, taken after pregnancy. This clonotype originated in a female donor with multiple sclerosis, enrolled in a pregnancy study. The gene calls are TRBV15 and TRBJ1-2; TRBD1 matches 8 bases. The CDR3 coding sequence is TGTGCCACCAGCAGGGACAGGGATTTGGACACCTTC. Amino acid sequence: CATSRDRDLDTF.